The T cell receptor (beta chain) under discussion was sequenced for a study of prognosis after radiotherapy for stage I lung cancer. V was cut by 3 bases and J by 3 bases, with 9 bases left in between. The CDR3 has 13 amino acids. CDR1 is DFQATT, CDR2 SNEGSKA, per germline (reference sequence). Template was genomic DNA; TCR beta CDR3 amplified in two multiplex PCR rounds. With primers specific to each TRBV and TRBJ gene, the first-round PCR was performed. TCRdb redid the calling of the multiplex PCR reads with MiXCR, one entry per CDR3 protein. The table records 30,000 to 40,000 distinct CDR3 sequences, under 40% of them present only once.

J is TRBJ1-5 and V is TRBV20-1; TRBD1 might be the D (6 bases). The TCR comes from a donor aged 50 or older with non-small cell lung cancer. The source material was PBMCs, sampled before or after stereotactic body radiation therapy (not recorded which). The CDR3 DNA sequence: TGCAGTGCTAGTGACAGGCCCAATCAGCCCCAGCATTTT. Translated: CSASDRPNQPQHF.